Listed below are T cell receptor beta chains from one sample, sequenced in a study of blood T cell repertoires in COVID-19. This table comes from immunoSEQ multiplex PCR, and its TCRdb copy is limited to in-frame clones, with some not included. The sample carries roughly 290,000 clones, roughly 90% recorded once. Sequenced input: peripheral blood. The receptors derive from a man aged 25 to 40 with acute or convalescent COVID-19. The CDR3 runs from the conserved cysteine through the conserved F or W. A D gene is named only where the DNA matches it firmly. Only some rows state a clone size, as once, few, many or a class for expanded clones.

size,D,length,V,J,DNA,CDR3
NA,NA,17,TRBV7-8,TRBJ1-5,TGTGCCAGCAGCTTGATCCCAGGCGGGGGGGGCAATCAGCCCCAGCATTTT,CASSLIPGGGGNQPQHF
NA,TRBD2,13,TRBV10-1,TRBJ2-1,TGCGCCAGCAGTCAGGCGGGAGGGAGTGAGCAGTTCTTC,CASSQAGGSEQFF
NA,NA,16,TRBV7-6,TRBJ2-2,TGTGCCAGCAGCTTAGCGAAAGATAGGAACACCGGGGAGCTGTTTTTT,CASSLAKDRNTGELFF
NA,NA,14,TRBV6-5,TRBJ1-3,TGTGCCAGCAGTTACGTCGGGGCTGGAAACACCATATATTTT,CASSYVGAGNTIYF
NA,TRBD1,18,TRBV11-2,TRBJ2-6,TGTGCCAGCAGCTGGAGGACAGGGGGCACTTCTGGGGCCAACGTCCTGACTTTC,CASSWRTGGTSGANVLTF
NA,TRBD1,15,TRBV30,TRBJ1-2,TGTGCCTGGAGTCGATCTTTACAGGGGGCTTATGGCTACACCTTC,CAWSRSLQGAYGYTF
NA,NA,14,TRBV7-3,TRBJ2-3,TGTGCCAGCAGACCGGGACATAGCACAGATACGCAGTATTTT,CASRPGHSTDTQYF
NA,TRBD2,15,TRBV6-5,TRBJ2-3,TGTGCCAGCAGTACTCCCGGGGGGAGCACAGATACGCAGTATTTT,CASSTPGGSTDTQYF
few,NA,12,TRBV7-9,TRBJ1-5,TGTGCCAGCAGCTTCGGAGGTCAGCCCCAGCATTTT,CASSFGGQPQHF
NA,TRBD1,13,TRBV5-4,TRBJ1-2,TGTGCCAGCAGCTTGGACAGGGGACAAGGCTACACCTTC,CASSLDRGQGYTF
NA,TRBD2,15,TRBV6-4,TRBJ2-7,TGTGCCAGAAGTCCGAGGACTAGCGGGAATACCGAGCAGTACTTC,CARSPRTSGNTEQYF
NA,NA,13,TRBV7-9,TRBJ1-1,TGTGCCAGCAGCTTCGGTGTTGGCACTGAAGCTTTCTTT,CASSFGVGTEAFF
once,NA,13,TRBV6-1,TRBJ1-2,TGTGCCAGCAGTGAAGGAGCCCGCGATGGCTACACCTTC,CASSEGARDGYTF
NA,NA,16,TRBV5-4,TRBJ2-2,TGTGCCAGCAGCTCTGGGGGCCACAGGTACACCGGGGAGCTGTTTTTT,CASSSGGHRYTGELFF
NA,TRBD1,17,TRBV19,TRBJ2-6,TGTGCCAGTAATTCACAGGGGGCGCCGTCTGGGGCCAACGTCCTGACTTTC,CASNSQGAPSGANVLTF
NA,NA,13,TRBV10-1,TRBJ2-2,TGCGCCAGCAGCGCACTACCCACCGGGGAGCTGTTTTTT,CASSALPTGELFF
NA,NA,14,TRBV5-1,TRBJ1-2,TGCGCCAGCAGCTTGGGGACACCCAACTATGGCTACACCTTC,CASSLGTPNYGYTF
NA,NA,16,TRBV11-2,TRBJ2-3,TGTGCCAGCAGCTTATTCGGGACTGGAAGCACAGATACGCAGTATTTT,CASSLFGTGSTDTQYF
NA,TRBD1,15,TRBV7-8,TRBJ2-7,TGTGCCAGCAGCTTAGGTGCGACAGGGACCTACGAGCAGTACTTC,CASSLGATGTYEQYF
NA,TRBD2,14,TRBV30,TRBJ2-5,TGTGCCTGGAGGGGCGGGGGGACCCAAGAGACCCAGTACTTC,CAWRGGGTQETQYF
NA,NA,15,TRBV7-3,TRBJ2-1,TGTGCCAGCAGCTTACATGCCCCAGGGGTATCTGAGCAGTTCTTC,CASSLHAPGVSEQFF
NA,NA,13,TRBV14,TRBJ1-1,TGTGCCAGCAGCCGTCAGATGAACACTGAAGCTTTCTTT,CASSRQMNTEAFF
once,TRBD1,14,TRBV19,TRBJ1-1,TGTGCCAGTAGTGCCCGACAGGGGGAGCGATTAGCTTTCTTT,CASSARQGERLAFF
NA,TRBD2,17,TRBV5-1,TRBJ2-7,TGCGCCAGCAGCTTGGGACTAGCGGGAGAAGGAACCTACGAGCAGTACTTC,CASSLGLAGEGTYEQYF
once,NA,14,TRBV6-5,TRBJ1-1,TGTGCCAGCACCCCGTCGGGGGAAGGCACTGAAGCTTTCTTT,CASTPSGEGTEAFF
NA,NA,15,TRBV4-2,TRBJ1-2,TGTGCCAGCAGCCAGGGGAGGGAGGGCGCCTATGGCTACACCTTC,CASSQGREGAYGYTF
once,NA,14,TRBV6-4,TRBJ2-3,TGTGCCAGCAGTGAAAATCAGTACACAGATACGCAGTATTTT,CASSENQYTDTQYF
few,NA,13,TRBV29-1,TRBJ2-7,TGCAGCGTGGCCCCGAGGATCTCTTACGAGCAGTACTTC,CSVAPRISYEQYF
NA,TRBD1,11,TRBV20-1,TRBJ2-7,TGCAGTGCTGGACAGGGATACGAGCAGTACTTC,CSAGQGYEQYF
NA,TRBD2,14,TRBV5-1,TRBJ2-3,TGCGCCAGCAAAACGGGAGGGCAGTCAGATACGCAGTATTTT,CASKTGGQSDTQYF
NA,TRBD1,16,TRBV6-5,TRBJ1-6,TGTGCCAGCAGTTACTCTAGTGGGACAGGGTTCTCACCCCTCCACTTT,CASSYSSGTGFSPLHF
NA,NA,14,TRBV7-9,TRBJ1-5,TGTGCCAGCAGCTTAGCGTCGGGTAATCAGCCCCAGCATTTT,CASSLASGNQPQHF
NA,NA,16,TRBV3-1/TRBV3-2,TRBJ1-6,TGTGCCAGCAGCCAAGGTCCGGGAATTCTCAATTCACCCCTCCACTTT,CASSQGPGILNSPLHF
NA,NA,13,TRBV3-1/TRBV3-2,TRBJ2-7,TGTGCCAGCAGCAGGGGTTTGGGGGCCGAGCAGTACTTC,CASSRGLGAEQYF
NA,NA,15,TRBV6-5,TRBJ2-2,TGTGCCAGCAACCTACAGGGATTTCCCCCCGGGGAGCTGTTTTTT,CASNLQGFPPGELFF
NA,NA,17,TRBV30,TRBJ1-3,TGTGCCTGGAGTGTACGGTTATACGAGAGCTCTGGAAACACCATATATTTT,CAWSVRLYESSGNTIYF
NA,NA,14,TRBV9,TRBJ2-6,TGTGCCAGCAGCGTCACTGCTGGGGCCAACGTCCTGACTTTC,CASSVTAGANVLTF
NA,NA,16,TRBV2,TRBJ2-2,TGTGCCAGCAGTGAAGTGGGGCGGTTGAACACCGGGGAGCTGTTTTTT,CASSEVGRLNTGELFF
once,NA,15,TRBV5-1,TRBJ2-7,TGCGCCAGCAGCTTGGGTTGGACACCCTCCTACGAGCAGTACTTC,CASSLGWTPSYEQYF
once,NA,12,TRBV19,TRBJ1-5,TGTGCCAGTCGGGACAAGGGGCAGCCCCAGCATTTT,CASRDKGQPQHF
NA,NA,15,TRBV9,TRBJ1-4,TGTGCCAGCAGCCCTAGTGCATCCTTTGGTGAAAAACTGTTTTTT,CASSPSASFGEKLFF
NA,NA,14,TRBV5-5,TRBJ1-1,TGTGCCAGCATCAACAGGGCGCAGGTCACTGAAGCTTTCTTT,CASINRAQVTEAFF
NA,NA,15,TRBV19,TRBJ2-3,TGTGCCAGTAGTACCTCTAGCTCAAGCACAGATACGCAGTATTTT,CASSTSSSSTDTQYF
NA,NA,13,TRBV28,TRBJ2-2,TGTGCCAGCAGTTTACCGTACACCGGGGAGCTGTTTTTT,CASSLPYTGELFF
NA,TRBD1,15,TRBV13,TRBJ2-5,TGTGCCAGCAGCCCATCTCCGGGACAGGGTGAGACCCAGTACTTC,CASSPSPGQGETQYF
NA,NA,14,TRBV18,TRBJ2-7,TGTGCCAGCTCATCGCAGGGGATGTACTACGAGCAGTACTTC,CASSSQGMYYEQYF
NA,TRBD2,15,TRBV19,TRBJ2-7,TGTGCCAGTAGTATCGGTAGCGGGGGCCCCTACGAGCAGTACTTC,CASSIGSGGPYEQYF
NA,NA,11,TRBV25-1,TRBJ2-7,TGTGCCAGCGGGCCGCTCTACGAGCAGTACTTC,CASGPLYEQYF